This is a list of T cell receptor beta chains from one sample in a study of vaccination effects on CD4 cells after COVID-19. TCRdb's table, derived via immunoSEQ multiplex PCR, lists solely in-frame clones and lacks some. Of 15,000 or so clones in the sample, 75% are singletons; the top ten hold roughly 24%. No antigens are known for them. Here the sequenced sample was CD4+ T cells from PBMCs cultured with HCoV-NL63 spike peptides, taken after COVID-19 vaccination. The origin of the receptors is a human donor who received a COVID-19 vaccine. CDR3s include the opening cysteine and the closing phenylalanine or tryptophan. The D gene is left open where the match is weak. Only some rows state a clone size, as once, few, many or a class for expanded clones.

TRBD2	TRBV19	.	TRBJ2-5	CASSIRRGGQETQYF	TGTGCCAGTAGTATAAGGCGGGGGGGGCAAGAGACCCAGTACTTC
.	TRBV28	few	TRBJ1-1	CASKEAGTEAFF	TGTGCCAGCAAGGAGGCTGGGACTGAAGCTTTCTTT
.	TRBV6-4	.	TRBJ1-6	CASSRETQGTSPLHF	TGTGCCAGCAGTAGGGAGACCCAGGGCACTTCACCCCTCCACTTT
TRBD2	TRBV5-1	.	TRBJ2-7	CASSLGSQGVGGRSYEQYF	TGCGCCAGCAGCTTGGGAAGCCAAGGAGTGGGGGGGAGAAGTTACGAGCAGTACTTC
TRBD1	TRBV5-6	.	TRBJ2-1	CASSSLDRSAYGNEQFF	TGTGCCAGCAGCTCGTTGGACAGGTCAGCCTACGGTAATGAGCAGTTCTTC
.	TRBV5-6	.	TRBJ1-5	CASSLGDQPQHF	TGTGCCAGCAGCTTGGGGGATCAGCCCCAGCATTTT
.	TRBV5-1	once	TRBJ1-1	CASSSTGGNTEAFF	TGCGCCAGCAGCTCGACAGGCGGGAACACTGAAGCTTTCTTT
TRBD1	TRBV5-1	.	TRBJ1-2	CASSLDRGHYGYTF	TGCGCCAGCAGCTTGGACAGGGGGCACTATGGCTACACCTTC
TRBD1	TRBV29-1	few	TRBJ1-2	CSVGPGGSGGYTF	TGCAGCGTTGGGCCAGGGGGCTCGGGAGGCTACACCTTC
TRBD2	TRBV9	once	TRBJ2-5	CASSKGTSGDQETQYF	TGTGCCAGCAGCAAGGGGACTAGCGGGGACCAAGAGACCCAGTACTTC
.	TRBV5-6	.	TRBJ2-5	CASSEDPYSQETQYF	TGTGCCAGCAGCGAGGACCCGTACTCACAAGAGACCCAGTACTTC
TRBD1	TRBV18	.	TRBJ2-7	CASSPLTGGYEQYF	TGTGCCAGCTCACCTTTGACAGGGGGGTACGAGCAGTACTTC
TRBD1	TRBV28	few	TRBJ2-3	CASSTRQGTDTQYF	TGTGCCAGCAGTACCCGACAGGGGACAGATACGCAGTATTTT
TRBD1	TRBV19	.	TRBJ1-2	CASRDRGNYGYTF	TGTGCCAGTCGGGACAGGGGGAACTATGGCTACACCTTC
.	TRBV30	.	TRBJ1-2	CAWSVGQPANYGYTF	TGTGCCTGGAGTGTAGGGCAGCCCGCTAACTATGGCTACACCTTC
.	TRBV28	.	TRBJ2-1	CASSPNGAQTTDNEQFF	TGTGCCAGCAGTCCCAACGGCGCTCAAACGACAGACAATGAGCAGTTCTTC
.	TRBV10-3	.	TRBJ1-1	CAIRSAIREAFF	TGTGCCATCAGATCCGCGATTCGTGAAGCTTTCTTT
TRBD1	TRBV5-5	medium-sized	TRBJ1-1	CASSTDRVGTEAFF	TGTGCCAGCAGCACGGACAGGGTGGGGACTGAAGCTTTCTTT
TRBD2	TRBV5-1	.	TRBJ2-5	CASSPSGGGWDPQYF	TGCGCCAGCAGCCCCAGCGGGGGGGGCTGGGATCCCCAGTACTTC
.	TRBV30	.	TRBJ1-4	CAWSIQTNEKLFF	TGTGCCTGGAGTATACAGACAAATGAAAAACTGTTTTTT
.	TRBV30	.	TRBJ1-6	CAWSVQGRSTPLHF	TGTGCCTGGAGTGTCCAGGGGAGGTCAACACCCCTCCACTTT
.	TRBV9	.	TRBJ1-1	CASSVSSGARNTEAFF	TGTGCCAGCAGCGTTTCGAGTGGGGCGCGGAACACTGAAGCTTTCTTT
.	TRBV19	.	TRBJ2-3	CASSLGVTDTQYF	TGTGCCAGTAGTTTGGGGGTCACAGATACGCAGTATTTT
.	TRBV6-5	.	TRBJ1-2	CASSDSFYGYTF	TGTGCCAGCAGCGACAGTTTCTATGGCTACACCTTC
TRBD1	TRBV2	.	TRBJ2-2	CASRRDSFQINTGELFF	TGTGCCAGCAGACGGGACAGCTTCCAAATTAACACCGGGGAGCTGTTTTTT
.	TRBV3-1/TRBV3-2	few	TRBJ1-3	CASSQDEGNTIYF	TGTGCCAGCAGCCAAGATGAGGGAAACACCATATATTTT
TRBD1	TRBV5-4	few	TRBJ1-1	CASTGTVNTEAFF	TGTGCCAGCACCGGGACAGTGAACACTGAAGCTTTCTTT
TRBD1	TRBV6-5	.	TRBJ1-1	CASRQGWANTEAFF	TGTGCCAGCAGACAGGGGTGGGCGAACACTGAAGCTTTCTTT
TRBD1	TRBV19	.	TRBJ1-1	CASSIRDRGNTEAFF	TGTGCCAGTAGTATCCGGGACAGGGGAAACACTGAAGCTTTCTTT
.	TRBV30	few	TRBJ1-5	CAWSVGQPQHF	TGTGCCTGGAGTGTGGGTCAGCCCCAGCATTTT
.	TRBV7-2	.	TRBJ2-3	CASSLAGAGADTQYF	TGTGCCAGCAGCTTAGCGGGGGCAGGAGCAGATACGCAGTATTTT
TRBD1	TRBV5-4	.	TRBJ2-7	CASSSRLQGFSYEQYF	TGTGCCAGCAGCTCCCGATTACAGGGGTTTTCCTACGAGCAGTACTTC
TRBD2	TRBV3-1/TRBV3-2	.	TRBJ2-7	CASSLLLAGEQYF	TGTGCCAGCAGCCTCCTACTAGCGGGCGAGCAGTACTTC
TRBD2	TRBV4-1	.	TRBJ2-5	CASSQARLAGEVSETQYF	TGCGCCAGCAGCCAAGCCCGACTAGCGGGGGAGGTTTCGGAGACCCAGTACTTC
TRBD1	TRBV19	.	TRBJ1-5	CASSARTGGYSNQPQHF	TGTGCCAGTAGCGCGAGGACAGGGGGTTATAGCAATCAGCCCCAGCATTTT
TRBD1	TRBV10-1	.	TRBJ1-4	CASSELSGTGLEGRNEKLFF	TGCGCCAGCAGTGAATTATCCGGGACAGGTCTGGAGGGGCGTAATGAAAAACTGTTTTTT
.	TRBV5-1	.	TRBJ2-1	CASSSGGGHDNEQFF	TGCGCCAGCAGCTCCGGCGGGGGCCACGACAATGAGCAGTTCTTC
TRBD1	TRBV2	.	TRBJ1-2	CASSAGTDYGYTF	TGTGCCAGCAGTGCCGGGACAGACTATGGCTACACCTTC
.	TRBV10-3	.	TRBJ2-5	CAISEGQGETQYF	TGTGCCATCAGTGAGGGTCAGGGCGAGACCCAGTACTTC
.	TRBV3-1/TRBV3-2	.	TRBJ1-3	CASSPYRDLGNTIYF	TGTGCCAGCAGCCCCTACAGGGACCTAGGTAACACCATATATTTT
.	TRBV18	.	TRBJ2-3	CASSPSGSTDTQYF	TGTGCCAGCTCACCATCCGGGAGCACAGATACGCAGTATTTT
.	TRBV5-1	once	TRBJ1-5	CASSLGGSNQPQHF	TGCGCCAGCAGCTTGGGGGGGTCCAATCAGCCCCAGCATTTT
TRBD2	TRBV6-4	once	TRBJ2-1	CASSGLAGGSYNEQFF	TGTGCCAGCAGTGGACTAGCGGGAGGCTCCTACAATGAGCAGTTCTTC